These 11 T cell receptor beta chains came from one sample sequenced in a study of blood T cell repertoires in COVID-19. Libraries were prepared by immunoSEQ multiplex PCR; TCRdb keeps only in-frame clonotypes and omits some of them. The sample carries 210,000 or so clones, nearly 90% recorded once. The sequenced sample was PBMCs or T cells enriched from blood (not recorded which). The receptor source for this set is a man aged 25-45 years who had recovered from COVID-19.

The V call is TRBV12-5, the J call TRBJ2-1, with 9 bases that match TRBD1. Germline V gene lookup returns CDR1 LGHNT and CDR2 FRNRAP. There are 18 residues in the CDR3. Trimming removed 3 bases from V and 0 bases from J; junction bases left unmatched: 9. The CDR3 bases are TGTGCTAGTGGTTTTAGTGTGGGACAGGGTTTCTCCTACAATGAGCAGTTCTTC. Encoded protein: CASGFSVGQGFSYNEQFF.

The rearrangement uses TRBV4-1 and TRBJ2-4, with TRBD1 matching over 8 bases. Germline trimming cut 0 bases from V and 9 bases from J; bases unmatched to any gene: 7. CDR3 size: 15 residues. Germline V gives CDR1 MGHRA, CDR2 YSYEKL. CDR3 residues: CASSQDGTGQGIQYF. The CDR3 bases are TGCGCCAGCAGCCAAGATGGGACAGGCCAAGGCATTCAGTACTTC.

This chain links TRBV5-1 with TRBJ1-1; D unresolved. Looked up from germline, CDR1 is SGHRS and CDR2 is YFSETQ. This CDR3 has 13 amino acids. With 3 bases removed from V and 2 bases from J, the gap between germline ends came to 8 bases. CDR3 sequence: CASSSVVNTEAFF. The DNA of the CDR3 is TGCGCCAGCAGCTCGGTCGTTAACACTGAAGCTTTCTTT. Based on the CDR3 plus reference TRBV5-1 and TRBJ1-1, the full variable domain is KAGVTQTPRYLIKTRGQQVTLSCSPISGHRSVSWYQQTPGQGLQFLFEYFSETQRNKGNFPGRFSGRQFSNSRSEMNVSTLELGDSALYLCASSSVVNTEAFFGQGTRLTVV.

The sample holds one count of this clone. The chain employs TRBV2 and TRBJ2-1, with TRBD2 matching over 9 bases. CDR1 is SNHLY and CDR2 is FYNNEI in the germline V gene. V trimming: 5 bases; J trimming: 4 bases; junction bases outside the gene matches: 9. The CDR3 length is 16 residues. The CDR3 region has the DNA TGTGCCAGCAGTCCCCCCGGTAGCGGGGGATACAATGAGCAGTTCTTC. It encodes CASSPPGSGGYNEQFF.

This chain uses TRBV30 with TRBJ1-2; TRBD1 matches 8 bases. V lost 7 bases and J lost 1; bases outside the gene matches: 8. Looked up from germline, CDR1 is GTSNPN and CDR2 is SVGIG (reference sequence). There are 14 residues in the CDR3. The CDR3 nucleotides are TGTGCCTCGTTCCAGGGGGCGGGTAACTATGGCTACACCTTC. Translation gives CASFQGAGNYGYTF.

This clone occurred once. The chain joins TRBV2 to TRBJ2-1; 8 nucleotides align to TRBD2. The CDR3 is 15 amino acids. With V trimmed by 5 bases and J by 7 bases, 10 bases remained unmatched. Germline CDR1 is SNHLY and CDR2 is FYNNEI. CDR3 in amino acids: CASSIRVAGINEQFF. DNA of the CDR3: TGTGCCAGCAGTATCAGGGTAGCGGGGATTAATGAGCAGTTCTTC.

This chain joins TRBV5-1 and TRBJ1-2; D ambiguous. Germline CDR1 reads SGHRS; CDR2 reads YFSETQ. V lost 0 bases and J 5 bases, leaving 11 bases between the germline ends. CDR3 length equals 14 residues. The CDR3 DNA reads as TGCGCCAGCAGCTTGGTGAACGGGGATTATGGCTACACCTTC. It encodes CASSLVNGDYGYTF.

The rearrangement joins TRBV28 to TRBJ1-5; D remains unclear. CDR1 is MDHEN and CDR2 is SYDVKM in the germline V gene. V was cut by 8 bases and J by 4 bases, with 9 bases left in between. The CDR3 contains 12 residues. The CDR3 DNA follows: TGTGCCAGCGACACCCGAAATCAGCCCCAGCATTTT. Its translation is CASDTRNQPQHF.

This chain connects TRBV7-8 to TRBJ2-5, with 7 bases aligning to TRBD1. Trimming at V came to 4 bases and at J to 2 bases, leaving 7 bases not matched to a gene. Germline-derived CDR1 and CDR2 are SGHVS and FQNEAQ. The CDR3 length is 15 residues. The CDR3 loop is CASSSLRGRQETQYF. The CDR3 nucleotides are TGTGCCAGCAGCTCATTGAGGGGGCGACAAGAGACCCAGTACTTC.

The chain uses TRBV2 and TRBJ1-5, with TRBD1 matching 11 bases. Looked up from germline, CDR1 is SNHLY and CDR2 is FYNNEI. V was clipped by 6 bases and J by 7 bases; unmatched bases: 2. CDR3 length: 13 amino acids. The CDR3 DNA reads TGTGCCAGCAGCGGACAGGGGGCGCAGCCCCAGCATTTT. Translating it yields CASSGQGAQPQHF.

This rearrangement joins TRBV6-5 to TRBJ2-7, with TRBD1 matching 12 bases. The CDR3 has 14 amino acids. With V trimmed by 6 bases and J by 6 bases, 6 bases remained unmatched. Germline loops: CDR1 MNHEY, CDR2 SVGAGI. The CDR3 sequence is CASRSRDRGLEQYF. In nucleotides, the CDR3 is TGTGCCAGCAGGAGCCGGGACAGGGGGCTCGAGCAGTACTTC.